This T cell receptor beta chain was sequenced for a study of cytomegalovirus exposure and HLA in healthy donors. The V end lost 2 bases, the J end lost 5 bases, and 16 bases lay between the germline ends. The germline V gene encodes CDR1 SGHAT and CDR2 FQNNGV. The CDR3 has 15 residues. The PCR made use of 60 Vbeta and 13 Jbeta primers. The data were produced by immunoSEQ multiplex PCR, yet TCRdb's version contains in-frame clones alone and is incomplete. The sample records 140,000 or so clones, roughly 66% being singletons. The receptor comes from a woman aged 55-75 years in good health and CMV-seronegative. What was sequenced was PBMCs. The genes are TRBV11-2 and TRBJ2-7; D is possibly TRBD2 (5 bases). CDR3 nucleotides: TGTGCCAGCAGCTTATTTGTAAGTGGTAGCGACGAGCAGTACTTC. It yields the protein CASSLFVSGSDEQYF.